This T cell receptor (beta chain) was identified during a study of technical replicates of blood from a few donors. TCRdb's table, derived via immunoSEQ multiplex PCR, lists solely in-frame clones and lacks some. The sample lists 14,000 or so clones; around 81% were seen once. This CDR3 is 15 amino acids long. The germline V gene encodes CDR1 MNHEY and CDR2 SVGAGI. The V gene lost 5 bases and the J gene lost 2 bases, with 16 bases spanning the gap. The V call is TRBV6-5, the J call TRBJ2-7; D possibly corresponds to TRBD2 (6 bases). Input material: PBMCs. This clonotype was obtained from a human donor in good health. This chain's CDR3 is CASSPGPPGAYEQYF. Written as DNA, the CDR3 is TGTGCCAGCAGTCCGGGACCCCCGGGAGCCTACGAGCAGTACTTC.